This TCR beta chain is from a study of beta chain features in type 1 diabetes. Study results and caveats: VDJ junctions from type 1 diabetes patients carried fewer insertions and larger deletions.

The authors reverse transcribed all of the isolated RNA, so sequencing captured expressed TCRB transcripts. The study sequenced naive, central memory and regulatory T cell samples to an average of approximately 4 million reads. The method was immunoSEQ multiplex PCR; TCRdb's version includes in-frame clones alone and lacks a portion of them. The sample contains under 250,000 clones, 13% to 15% of which appear only once. A remark on this clone: The antigen remains undetermined.

J was trimmed by 5 bases and V by 4 bases; bases with no gene match: 2. Germline V gene lookup returns CDR1 MGHRA and CDR2 YSYEKL. The CDR3 runs to 13 residues. Sequencing was done on a sample of naive CD4+ T cells from blood. The genes are TRBV4-1 and TRBJ1-2; 9 nucleotides align to TRBD1. The receptor was isolated from a woman aged 40 to 50 in good health. The CDR3 sequence: CASSPGQGYGYTF. The CDR3 region has the DNA TGCGCCAGCAGCCCGGGACAGGGATATGGCTACACCTTC.